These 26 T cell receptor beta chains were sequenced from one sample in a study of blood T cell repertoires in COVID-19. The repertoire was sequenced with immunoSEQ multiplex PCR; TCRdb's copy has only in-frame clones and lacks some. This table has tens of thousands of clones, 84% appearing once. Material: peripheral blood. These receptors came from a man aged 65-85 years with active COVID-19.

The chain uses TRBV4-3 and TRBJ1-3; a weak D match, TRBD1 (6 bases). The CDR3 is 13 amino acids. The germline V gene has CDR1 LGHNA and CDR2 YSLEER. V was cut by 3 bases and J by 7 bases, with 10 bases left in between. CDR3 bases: TGCGCCAGCAGCCAGTACAGGGACAACACCATATATTTT. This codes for CASSQYRDNTIYF.

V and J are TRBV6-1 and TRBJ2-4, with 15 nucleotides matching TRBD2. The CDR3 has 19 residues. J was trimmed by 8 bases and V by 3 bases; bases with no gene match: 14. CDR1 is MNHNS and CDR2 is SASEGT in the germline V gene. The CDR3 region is CASSDAWTSGRAVPDIQYF. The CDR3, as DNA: TGTGCCAGCAGTGATGCTTGGACTAGCGGGAGGGCCGTTCCGGACATTCAGTACTTC.

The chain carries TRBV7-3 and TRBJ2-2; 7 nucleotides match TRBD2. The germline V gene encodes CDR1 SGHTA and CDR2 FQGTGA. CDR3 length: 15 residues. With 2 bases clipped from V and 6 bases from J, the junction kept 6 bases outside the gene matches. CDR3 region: CASSLGGAGSGELFF. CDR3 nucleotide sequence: TGTGCCAGCAGCTTAGGGGGAGCGGGATCCGGGGAGCTGTTTTTT.

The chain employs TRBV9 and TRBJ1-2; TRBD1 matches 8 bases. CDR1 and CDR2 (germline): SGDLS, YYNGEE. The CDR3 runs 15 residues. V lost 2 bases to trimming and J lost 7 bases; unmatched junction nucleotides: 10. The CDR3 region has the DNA TGTGCCAGCAGCGTGGACAGGGACGGAGTGGGTGGCTACACCTTC. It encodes CASSVDRDGVGGYTF. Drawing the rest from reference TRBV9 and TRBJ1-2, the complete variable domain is DSGVTQTPKHLITATGQRVTLRCSPRSGDLSVYWYQQSLDQGLQFLIQYYNGEERAKGNILERFSAQQFPDLHSELNLSSLELGDSALYFCASSVDRDGVGGYTFGSGTRLTVV.

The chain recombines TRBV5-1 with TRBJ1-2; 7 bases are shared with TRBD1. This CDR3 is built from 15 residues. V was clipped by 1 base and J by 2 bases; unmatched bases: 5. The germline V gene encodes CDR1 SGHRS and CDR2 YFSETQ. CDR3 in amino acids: CASSLTGDYNYGYTF. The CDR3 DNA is TGCGCCAGCAGCTTGACAGGGGATTACAACTATGGCTACACCTTC.

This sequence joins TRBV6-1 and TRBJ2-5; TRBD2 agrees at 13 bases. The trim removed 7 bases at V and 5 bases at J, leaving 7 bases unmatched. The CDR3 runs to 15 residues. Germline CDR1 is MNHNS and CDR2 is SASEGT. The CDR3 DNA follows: TGTGCCAGCACCAGGACTAGCGGGAGATCCGAGACCCAGTACTTC. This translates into CASTRTSGRSETQYF.

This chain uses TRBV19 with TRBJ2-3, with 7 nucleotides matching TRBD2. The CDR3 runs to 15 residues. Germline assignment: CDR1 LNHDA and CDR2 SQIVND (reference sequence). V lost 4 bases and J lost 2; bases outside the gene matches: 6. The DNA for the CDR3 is TGTGCCAGTAGTACGCTCAGACTAGCCACAGATACGCAGTATTTT. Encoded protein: CASSTLRLATDTQYF.

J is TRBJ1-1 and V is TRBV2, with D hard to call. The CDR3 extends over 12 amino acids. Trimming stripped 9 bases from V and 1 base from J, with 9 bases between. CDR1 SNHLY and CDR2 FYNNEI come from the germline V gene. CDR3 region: CASRGSNTEAFF. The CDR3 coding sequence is TGTGCCAGTCGGGGTTCGAACACTGAAGCTTTCTTT.

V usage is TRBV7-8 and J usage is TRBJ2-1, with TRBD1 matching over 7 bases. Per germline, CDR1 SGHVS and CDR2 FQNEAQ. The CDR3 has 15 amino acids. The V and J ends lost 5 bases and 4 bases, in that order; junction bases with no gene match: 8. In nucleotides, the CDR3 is TGTGCCAGCAGCGCCCAGCAGGGGGAATACAATGAGCAGTTCTTC. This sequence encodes CASSAQQGEYNEQFF.

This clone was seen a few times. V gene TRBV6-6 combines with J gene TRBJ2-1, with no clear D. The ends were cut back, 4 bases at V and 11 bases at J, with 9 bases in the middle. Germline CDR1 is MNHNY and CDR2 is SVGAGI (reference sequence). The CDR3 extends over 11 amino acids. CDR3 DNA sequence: TGTGCCAGCAGTTTGGCAGGAAAGCAGTTCTTC. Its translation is CASSLAGKQFF.

The CDR3 DNA reads as TGTGCCAGCAGCGTAACAGGGGGCAGCACTGAAGCTTTCTTT. Translating gives CASSVTGGSTEAFF. The chain uses TRBV5-5 and TRBJ1-1; 9 bases fit TRBD1. This CDR3 region has 14 residues. Per germline, CDR1 SGHKS and CDR2 YYEKEE (reference sequence). V gave up 4 bases and J gave up 4 bases; unmatched junction bases: 5.

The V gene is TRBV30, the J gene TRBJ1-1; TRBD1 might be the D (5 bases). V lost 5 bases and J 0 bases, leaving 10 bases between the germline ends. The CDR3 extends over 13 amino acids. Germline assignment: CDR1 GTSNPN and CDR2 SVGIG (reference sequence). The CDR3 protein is CAWDPGLNTEAFF. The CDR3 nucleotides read TGTGCCTGGGACCCAGGGTTGAACACTGAAGCTTTCTTT. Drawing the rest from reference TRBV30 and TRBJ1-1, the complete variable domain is SQTIHQWPATLVQPVGSPLSLECTVEGTSNPNLYWYRQAAGRGLQLLFYSVGIGQISSEVPQNLSASRPQDRQFILSSKKLLLSDSGFYLCAWDPGLNTEAFFGQGTRLTVV.

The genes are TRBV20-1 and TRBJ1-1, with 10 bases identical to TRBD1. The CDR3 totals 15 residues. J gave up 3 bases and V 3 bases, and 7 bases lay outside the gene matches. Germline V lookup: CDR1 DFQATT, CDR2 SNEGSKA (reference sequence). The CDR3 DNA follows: TGCAGTGCTAGTAACCCGGGACAGGGGTACACTGAAGCTTTCTTT. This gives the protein CSASNPGQGYTEAFF.

DNA for the CDR3: TGTGCCACCAGTGACCCGAACCCGGCTAGCGGGAGGGCCAATGAGCAGTTCTTC. This translates into CATSDPNPASGRANEQFF. This sequence joins TRBV24-1 and TRBJ2-1; 12 bases align to TRBD2. V lost 4 bases and J lost 6; bases outside the gene matches: 12. This CDR3 region has 18 residues. CDR1 KGHDR and CDR2 SFDVKD come from the germline V gene.

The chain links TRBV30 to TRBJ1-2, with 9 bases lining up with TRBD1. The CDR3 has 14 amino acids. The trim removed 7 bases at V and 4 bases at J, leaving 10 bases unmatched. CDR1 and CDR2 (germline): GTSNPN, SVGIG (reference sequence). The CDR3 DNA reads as TGTGCCTCGAAGTCCGGGACAGGGCGCTATGGCTACACCTTC. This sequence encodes CASKSGTGRYGYTF.

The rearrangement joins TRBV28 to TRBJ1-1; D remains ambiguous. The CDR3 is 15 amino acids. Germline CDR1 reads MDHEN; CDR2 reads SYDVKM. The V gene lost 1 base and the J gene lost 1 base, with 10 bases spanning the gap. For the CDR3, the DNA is TGTGCCAGCAGTTTATATGGCACCCCGAACACTGAAGCTTTCTTT. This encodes CASSLYGTPNTEAFF. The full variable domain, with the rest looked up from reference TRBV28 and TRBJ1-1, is DVKVTQSSRYLVKRTGEKVFLECVQDMDHENMFWYRQDPGLGLRLIYFSYDVKMKEKGDIPEGYSVSREKKERFSLILESASTNQTSMYLCASSLYGTPNTEAFFGQGTRLTVV.

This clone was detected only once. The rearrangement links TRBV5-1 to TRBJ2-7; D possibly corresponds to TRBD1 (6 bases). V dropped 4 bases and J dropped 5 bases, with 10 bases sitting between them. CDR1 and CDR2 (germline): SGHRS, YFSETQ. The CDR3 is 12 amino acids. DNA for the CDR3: TGCGCCAGCAGCCTGGACAGACACGAGCAGTACTTC. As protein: CASSLDRHEQYF.

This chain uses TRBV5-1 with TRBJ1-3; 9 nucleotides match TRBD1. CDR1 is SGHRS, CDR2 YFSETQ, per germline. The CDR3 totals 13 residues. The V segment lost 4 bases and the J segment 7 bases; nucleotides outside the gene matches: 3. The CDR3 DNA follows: TGCGCCAGCAGCGCAGGACAGGGGAACACCATATATTTT. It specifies CASSAGQGNTIYF.

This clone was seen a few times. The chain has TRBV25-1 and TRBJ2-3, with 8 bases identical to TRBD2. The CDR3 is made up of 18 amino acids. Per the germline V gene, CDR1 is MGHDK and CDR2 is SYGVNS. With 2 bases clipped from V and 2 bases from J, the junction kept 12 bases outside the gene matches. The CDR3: CASSEQLGGGRNTDTQYF. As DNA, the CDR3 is TGTGCCAGCAGTGAACAACTCGGAGGCGGGAGGAACACAGATACGCAGTATTTT.

Here the CDR3 DNA reads TGTGCCAGCAGCTTAGCCGAAATTACCAGGGAGACCCAGTACTTC. It codes for CASSLAEITRETQYF. This chain connects TRBV7-2 to TRBJ2-5, with D unclear. CDR1 and CDR2 (germline): SGHTA, FQGNSA. The CDR3 runs to 15 residues. V was cut by 0 bases and J by 5 bases, with 13 bases left in between.

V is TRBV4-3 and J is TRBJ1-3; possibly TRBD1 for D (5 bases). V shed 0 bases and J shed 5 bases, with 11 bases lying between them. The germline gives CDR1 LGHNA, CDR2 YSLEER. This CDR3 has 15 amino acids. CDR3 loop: CASSQDRVQRNTIYF. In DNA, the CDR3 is TGCGCCAGCAGCCAAGACAGGGTGCAGAGAAACACCATATATTTT.

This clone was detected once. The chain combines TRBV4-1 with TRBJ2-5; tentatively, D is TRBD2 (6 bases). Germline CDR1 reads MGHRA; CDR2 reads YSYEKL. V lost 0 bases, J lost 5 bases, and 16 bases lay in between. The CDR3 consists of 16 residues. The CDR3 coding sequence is TGCGCCAGCAGCCAAGATGGCGCCGGGGGAGTGGAGACCCAGTACTTC. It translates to CASSQDGAGGVETQYF.

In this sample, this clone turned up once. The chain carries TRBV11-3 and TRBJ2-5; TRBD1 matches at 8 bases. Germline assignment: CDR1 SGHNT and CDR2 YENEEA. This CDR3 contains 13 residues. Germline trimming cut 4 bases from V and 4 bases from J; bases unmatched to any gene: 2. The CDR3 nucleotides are TGTGCCAGCAGCTCTGGACAGGGAGAGACCCAGTACTTC. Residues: CASSSGQGETQYF. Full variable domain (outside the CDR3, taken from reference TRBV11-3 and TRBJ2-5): EAGVVQSPRYKIIEKKQPVAFWCNPISGHNTLYWYLQNLGQGPELLIRYENEEAVDDSQLPKDRFSAERLKGVDSTLKIQPAELGDSAVYLCASSSGQGETQYFGPGTRLLVL.

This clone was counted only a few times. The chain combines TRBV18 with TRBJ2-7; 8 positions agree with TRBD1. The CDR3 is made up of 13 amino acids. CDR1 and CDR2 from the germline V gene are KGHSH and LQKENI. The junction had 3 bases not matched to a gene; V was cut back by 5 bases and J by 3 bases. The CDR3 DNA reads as TGTGCCAGCTCATCCGGACAGGGCTACGAGCAGTACTTC. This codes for CASSSGQGYEQYF.

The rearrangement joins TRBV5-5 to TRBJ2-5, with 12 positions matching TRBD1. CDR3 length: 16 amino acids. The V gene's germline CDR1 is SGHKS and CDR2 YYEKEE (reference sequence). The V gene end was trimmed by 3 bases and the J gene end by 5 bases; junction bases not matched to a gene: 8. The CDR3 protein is CASSWGTGGLEETQYF. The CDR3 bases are TGTGCCAGCAGCTGGGGGACAGGGGGCTTAGAGGAGACCCAGTACTTC.

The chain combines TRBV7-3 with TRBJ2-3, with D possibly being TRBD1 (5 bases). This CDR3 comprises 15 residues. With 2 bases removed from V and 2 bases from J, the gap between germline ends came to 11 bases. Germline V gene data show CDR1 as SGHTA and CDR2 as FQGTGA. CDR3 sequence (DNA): TGTGCCAGCAGCTTATTCGGACAACCCACAGATACGCAGTATTTT. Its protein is CASSLFGQPTDTQYF.